Each of the 5 T cell receptor beta chains below was sequenced from the same sample in a study of blood T cell repertoires in COVID-19. Measured with immunoSEQ multiplex PCR; TCRdb has only the in-frame clones, and not every one. The table has roughly 100,000 clones, around 86% seen once. The sequencing sample was made of peripheral blood. These TCRs come from a middle-aged man with active or convalescent COVID-19.

The chain couples TRBV5-1 to TRBJ1-6; maybe TRBD1 (5 bases). Germline V gene sequence: CDR1 SGHRS, CDR2 YFSETQ. The V end was cut by 1 base, the J end by 7 bases, with 12 bases between. There are 15 residues in the CDR3. CDR3 protein: CASSLIGAQNSPLHF. Here the CDR3 DNA reads TGCGCCAGCAGCTTGATAGGGGCGCAGAATTCACCCCTCCACTTT.

V is TRBV24-1 and J is TRBJ2-3; D gene uncertain. The CDR3 covers 12 residues. Germline V gene lookup returns CDR1 KGHDR and CDR2 SFDVKD. V shed 3 bases and J shed 7 bases, with 7 bases lying between them. The DNA for the CDR3 is TGTGCCACCAGTGATCCCTACTATACGCAGTATTTT. Translation gives CATSDPYYTQYF.

The chain joins TRBV5-4 to TRBJ1-4; 9 bases are shared with TRBD1. The CDR3 covers 15 residues. The V gene's germline CDR1 is SGHNT and CDR2 YYREEE (reference sequence). Unmatched junction bases numbered 4, after V lost 3 bases and J lost 4 bases. Here the CDR3 DNA reads TGTGCCAGCAGCTCCGGGACAGGGAATAATGAAAAACTGTTTTTT. Translation: CASSSGTGNNEKLFF.

The rearrangement links TRBV28 to TRBJ1-2; D is possibly TRBD1 (5 bases). CDR1 is MDHEN and CDR2 is SYDVKM in the germline V gene. V lost 4 bases and J lost 3, with 15 bases in between. This CDR3 is built from 15 residues. CDR3 sequence reads: CASSSPGGGDYGYTF. The CDR3, as DNA: TGTGCCAGCAGTTCCCCCGGGGGAGGCGACTATGGCTACACCTTC.

The rearrangement uses TRBV5-6 and TRBJ1-3; TRBD1 matches at 7 bases. The CDR3 covers 13 residues. V trimming: 0 bases; J trimming: 9 bases; junction bases outside the gene matches: 3. In germline, CDR1 is SGHDT, CDR2 YYEEEE. In nucleotides, the CDR3 is TGTGCCAGCAGCTTGGAGGGGGCGGGCACCATATATTTT. It encodes CASSLEGAGTIYF.